This entry concerns a single T cell receptor (beta chain). Its antigen is as yet unknown. This entry comes from a study of shared clonotypes between healthy human individuals. Overall study findings and caveats: Shared clonotypes across all four donors exceeded non-shared ones in generation probability. Between a few donors, naive CD4 clonotypes were shared at a level of about 5%.

For sorted subsets, approximately 0.2 ug DNA per replicate equaled about 27,000 T cell genomes. The method was immunoSEQ multiplex PCR; TCRdb's version includes in-frame clones alone and lacks a portion of them. The table records 2,100,000 or so clones, approximately 94% of them present only once. V was clipped by 7 bases and J by 8 bases; unmatched bases: 16. CDR1 is WNHNN, CDR2 SYGVQD, per germline (reference sequence). The length of the CDR3 is 16 residues. The specimen was naive CD4+ T cells sorted from blood. Subset denoted: CD45RA+ positively selected. V usage is TRBV10-1 and J usage is TRBJ2-1; TRBD1 aligns across 8 bases. The TCR comes from a man aged 18-30 years in good health. CDR3 amino acids: CASTAIDRGRADEQFF. In DNA, the CDR3 is TGCGCCAGCACTGCTATCGACAGGGGTAGGGCGGATGAGCAGTTCTTC.